This TCR beta chain was recorded in a study of blood T cell repertoires in COVID-19. At the level of the study: The study drew acute and convalescent COVID-19 samples from the United States, Italy and Spain. The cDNA or gDNA used as material had been derived from T cells, B-cell-depleted T cells, or PBMCs.

CDR3 length: 17 residues. V lost 0 bases to trimming and J lost 4 bases; unmatched junction nucleotides: 6. CDR1 and CDR2 (germline): MGHRA, YSYEKL. Under the authors' procedure: It was from reference gene primer amplification that nucleated cell counts were estimated. Libraries were prepared by immunoSEQ multiplex PCR; TCRdb keeps only in-frame clonotypes and omits some of them. D and trimming were read from the DNA, whereas the V and J calls and clone size are those reported in that table. Seen here are under 200,000 clones, around 72% observed once, and the top ten hold less than 3%. This receptor was identified in a woman older than 75 with acute or convalescent COVID-19. The rearrangement uses TRBV4-1 and TRBJ2-1, with 10 bases lining up with TRBD2. Material: peripheral blood. CDR3 sequence reads: CASSQDGTGLAYNEQFF. The CDR3 nucleotides are TGCGCCAGCAGCCAAGATGGTACGGGACTAGCGTACAATGAGCAGTTCTTC.